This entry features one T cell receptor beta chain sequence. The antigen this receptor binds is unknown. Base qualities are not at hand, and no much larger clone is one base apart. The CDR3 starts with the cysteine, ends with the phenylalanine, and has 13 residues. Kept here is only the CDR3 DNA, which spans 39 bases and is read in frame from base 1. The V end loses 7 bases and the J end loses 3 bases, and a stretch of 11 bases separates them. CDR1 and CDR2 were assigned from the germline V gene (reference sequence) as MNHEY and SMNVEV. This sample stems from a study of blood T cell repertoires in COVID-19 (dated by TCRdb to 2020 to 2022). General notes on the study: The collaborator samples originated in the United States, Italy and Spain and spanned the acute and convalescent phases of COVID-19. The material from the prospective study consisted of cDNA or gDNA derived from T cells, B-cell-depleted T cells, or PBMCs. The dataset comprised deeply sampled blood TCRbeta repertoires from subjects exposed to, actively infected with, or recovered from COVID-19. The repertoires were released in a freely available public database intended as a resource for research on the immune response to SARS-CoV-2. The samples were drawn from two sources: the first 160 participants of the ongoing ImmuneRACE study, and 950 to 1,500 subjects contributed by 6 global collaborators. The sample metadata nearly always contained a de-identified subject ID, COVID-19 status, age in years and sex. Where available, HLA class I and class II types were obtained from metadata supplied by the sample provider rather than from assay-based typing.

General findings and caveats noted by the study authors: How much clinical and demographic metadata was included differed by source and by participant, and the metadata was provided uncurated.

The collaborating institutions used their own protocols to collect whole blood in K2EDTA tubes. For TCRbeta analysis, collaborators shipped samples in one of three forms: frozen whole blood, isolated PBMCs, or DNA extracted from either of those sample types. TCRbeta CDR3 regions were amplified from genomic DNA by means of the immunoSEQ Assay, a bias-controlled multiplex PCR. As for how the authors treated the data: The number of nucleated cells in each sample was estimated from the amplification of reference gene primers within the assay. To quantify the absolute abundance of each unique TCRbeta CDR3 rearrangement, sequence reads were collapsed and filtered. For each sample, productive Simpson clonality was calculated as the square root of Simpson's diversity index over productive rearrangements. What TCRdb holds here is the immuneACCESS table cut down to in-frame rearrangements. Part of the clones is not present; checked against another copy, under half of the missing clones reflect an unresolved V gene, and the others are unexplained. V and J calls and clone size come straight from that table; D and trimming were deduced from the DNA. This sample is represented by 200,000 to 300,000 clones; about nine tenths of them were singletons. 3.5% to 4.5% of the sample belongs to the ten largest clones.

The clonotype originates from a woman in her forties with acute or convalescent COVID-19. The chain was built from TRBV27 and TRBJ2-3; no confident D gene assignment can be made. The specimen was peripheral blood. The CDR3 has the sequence CASNRWRTDTQYF. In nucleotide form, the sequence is TGTGCCAGCAATCGTTGGCGGACAGATACGCAGTATTTT.